This TCR beta chain was retrieved from a study of blood T cell repertoires in COVID-19. Study-wide background: Acute and convalescent COVID-19 specimens originated in the United States, Italy and Spain. T cells, B-cell-depleted T cells, or PBMCs supplied cDNA or gDNA.

V dropped 2 bases and J dropped 4; count of bases not matched to a gene: 7. This CDR3 is 15 amino acids long. Germline V lookup: CDR1 LGHNA, CDR2 YSLEER. Authors' processing steps: Estimated nucleated cell counts came from reference gene primer amplification. The method was immunoSEQ multiplex PCR; TCRdb's version includes in-frame clones alone and lacks a portion of them. V, J and clone size reflect that table, while D and trimming were determined from the DNA. In the table there are more than 100,000 clones, roughly 80% of which are singletons. The V gene is TRBV4-3, the J gene TRBJ1-2; 7 nucleotides line up with TRBD1. This clonotype originated in a woman of 80 years or more with acute or convalescent COVID-19. What was sequenced was peripheral blood. The CDR3 DNA reads as TGCGCCAGCAGCCAATTCGGCAGGGGGGCCTATGGCTACACCTTC. This gives the protein CASSQFGRGAYGYTF.